This T cell receptor (beta chain) was sequenced in a study of control samples from healthy donors and cancer patients. Clones were read by immunoSEQ multiplex PCR, and TCRdb kept only the in-frame ones, dropping some. The sample shows approximately 110,000 clones, 90% of them seen only once. Sequenced sample: blood. The sequence was collected from a human donor in good health. The donor label of this sample is uncertain.

The CDR3 region is CASGLQQFSGNTIYF. For the CDR3, the DNA is TGTGCCAGTGGGTTACAGCAGTTCTCTGGAAACACCATATATTTT. The chain carries TRBV19 and TRBJ1-3; D ambiguous. The ends were cut back, 8 bases at V and 0 bases at J, with 14 bases in the middle. This CDR3 comprises 15 residues. The germline V gene encodes CDR1 LNHDA and CDR2 SQIVND (reference sequence).